This is a list of T cell receptor beta chains from one sample in a study of cytomegalovirus exposure and HLA in healthy donors. TCRdb's table, derived via immunoSEQ multiplex PCR, lists solely in-frame clones and lacks some. The sample lists over 150,000 clones, about 80% seen once, with 2.9% in the top ten. The sample consisted of PBMCs. These receptors all come from a woman between 25 and 40 years old in good health and CMV-seronegative. Both conserved end residues are part of each CDR3. D genes are given only for firm matches. Some rows have no size entry. The others give once, few or many, or a class for an expanded clone.

>NA|TRBJ1-6|TRBV7-9|NA
TGTGCCAGCAGGGGCACAACACGATCCTCACCCCTCCACTTT
CASRGTTRSSPLHF
>NA|TRBJ2-5|TRBV13|TRBD2
TGTGCCAGCAGCTTAGGCCCTAGCGGACAAGAGACCCAGTACTTC
CASSLGPSGQETQYF
>once|TRBJ2-5|TRBV9|TRBD2
TGTGCCAGCAGCCGGACTAGCGGGAGAGAGACCCAGTACTTC
CASSRTSGRETQYF
>NA|TRBJ1-2|TRBV5-1|TRBD1
TGCGCCAGCGCAACAGGGGGCTATGGCTACACCTTC
CASATGGYGYTF
>NA|TRBJ2-5|TRBV5-4|NA
TGTGCCAGCAGCTTGGGATTTTCGGGAGAGGGAGAGACCCAGTACTTC
CASSLGFSGEGETQYF
>NA|TRBJ2-1|TRBV7-7|NA
TGTGCTAGCAGTCCAGGACTGGTTGGTGAGCAGTTCTTC
CASSPGLVGEQFF
>NA|TRBJ1-6|TRBV5-4|TRBD1
TGTGCCAGCAGCTTGTATCAGGGGGCCTTCGGATCACCCCTCCACTTT
CASSLYQGAFGSPLHF
>few|TRBJ2-7|TRBV19|NA
TGTGCCAGTACCGCGGGCTACGAGCAGTACTTC
CASTAGYEQYF
>once|TRBJ1-6|TRBV30|TRBD1
TGTGCCTGGAGATGGACAGGAAACTCCTATAATTCACCCCTCCACTTT
CAWRWTGNSYNSPLHF
>NA|TRBJ2-1|TRBV5-1|NA
TGCGCCAGCAGTCTGACCTTTTGGGGACTCTACAATGAGCAGTTCTTC
CASSLTFWGLYNEQFF
>NA|TRBJ2-1|TRBV12-5|TRBD1
TGTGCTAGTGGTTCTGCTGACAGGGAAGGTGAGCAGTTCTTC
CASGSADREGEQFF
>NA|TRBJ2-3|TRBV5-1|TRBD2
TGCGCCAGCACCGCGGCAGCGGGGGGAGTCACAGATACGCAGTATTTT
CASTAAAGGVTDTQYF
>NA|TRBJ2-7|TRBV6-1|NA
TGTGCCAGCAGGGCCAGGGCCCCCTACGAGCAGTACTTC
CASRARAPYEQYF
>NA|TRBJ1-4|TRBV18|NA
TGTGCCAGCTCACCATTTGGACAGCTTAATGAAAAACTGTTTTTT
CASSPFGQLNEKLFF
>NA|TRBJ2-1|TRBV7-9|NA
TGTGCCAGCAGCCAAGACAGAGCCTACAATGAGCAGTTCTTC
CASSQDRAYNEQFF
>NA|TRBJ2-7|TRBV4-1|TRBD1
TGCGCCAGCAGCCAAGATGTGAGGGACAGCTACGAGCAGTACTTC
CASSQDVRDSYEQYF
>once|TRBJ2-7|TRBV7-2|TRBD2
TGTGCCAGCAGCTTAGCCCCTGGACTAGCGGGGGGACCCTACGAGCAGTACTTC
CASSLAPGLAGGPYEQYF
>NA|TRBJ2-7|TRBV6-5|TRBD2
TGTGCCAGCAATGGCGGGAGGCTTGACGAGCAGTACTTC
CASNGGRLDEQYF
>once|TRBJ2-7|TRBV5-1|TRBD2
TGCGCCAGCAGCTTTGCTAGCGGGGGGCACGAGCAGTACTTC
CASSFASGGHEQYF
>NA|TRBJ1-4|TRBV6-6|NA
TGTGCCAGCAGTTACATCCAGGCTGCAACTAATGAAAAACTGTTTTTT
CASSYIQAATNEKLFF
>NA|TRBJ1-5|TRBV2|NA
TGTGCCAGCAGTGGGCCAGATCAAGAGCCCCAGCATTTT
CASSGPDQEPQHF
>once|TRBJ2-5|TRBV5-1|TRBD2
TGCGCCAGCAGCGATCCTAGCGGGAGCCAAGAGACCCAGTACTTC
CASSDPSGSQETQYF
>NA|TRBJ2-5|TRBV4-1|NA
TGCGCCAGCAGCCCCGTGAACCAGGCCCAAGAGACCCAGTACTTC
CASSPVNQAQETQYF
>NA|TRBJ2-2|TRBV30|NA
TGTGCGGGGCGCATGGGACAAAGCACCGGGGAGCTGTTTTTT
CAGRMGQSTGELFF
>NA|TRBJ1-2|TRBV4-2|NA
TGTGCCAGCAGCCAGGTGATACAGGAATATGGCTACACCTTC
CASSQVIQEYGYTF
>NA|TRBJ2-3|TRBV19|NA
TGTGCCAGTAGTAACGGGGAGGCATTGGGTTTAAGGGATACGCAGTATTTT
CASSNGEALGLRDTQYF
>NA|TRBJ1-2|TRBV15|TRBD1
TGTGCCACCAGCAGTTTAGTGGACAGGGGGTCTCCTAACTTTGGCTACACCTTC
CATSSLVDRGSPNFGYTF
>NA|TRBJ2-7|TRBV28|NA
TGTGCCAGCAGTCCAAGGACTCTTTCCTACGAGCAGTACTTC
CASSPRTLSYEQYF
>NA|TRBJ1-3|TRBV7-2|NA
TGTGCCAGCAGCTTATCCACAGGAAACACCATATATTTT
CASSLSTGNTIYF
>NA|TRBJ2-1|TRBV4-2|TRBD2
TGTGCCAGCAGCCGCGTCAGCGGGAGCTCCTACAATGAGCAGTTCTTC
CASSRVSGSSYNEQFF
>NA|TRBJ1-1|TRBV4-1|TRBD1
TGCGCCAGCAGCCACGGACAGGGTATCACTGAAGCTTTCTTT
CASSHGQGITEAFF
>NA|TRBJ2-7|TRBV9|TRBD1
TGTGCCAGCAGCGCCACCGGGACAGGGGTTGACGAGCAGTACTTC
CASSATGTGVDEQYF
>few|TRBJ2-1|TRBV28|NA
TGTGCCAGCTCAGACAATGAGCAGTTCTTC
CASSDNEQFF
>NA|TRBJ2-4|TRBV27|NA
TGTGCCAGCAGTTACACCGGGACACACATTCAGTACTTC
CASSYTGTHIQYF
>once|TRBJ2-5|TRBV6-6|TRBD2
TGTGCCAGCACTCCCATGGGGGGGCAAGAGACCCAGTACTTC
CASTPMGGQETQYF
>NA|TRBJ2-3|TRBV7-3|TRBD2
TGTGCCAGCAGCTTAACGACTAGCGGGCGCACAGATACGCAGTATTTT
CASSLTTSGRTDTQYF
>NA|TRBJ2-5|TRBV7-8|TRBD1
TGTGCCAGCAGCCAGGACAGGATCCAAGAGACCCAGTACTTC
CASSQDRIQETQYF
>NA|TRBJ2-1|TRBV28|TRBD2
TGTGCCAGCGTACCTAGCGGGAGGTCCACCTACAATGAGCAGTTCTTC
CASVPSGRSTYNEQFF
>NA|TRBJ2-7|TRBV10-3|TRBD1
TGTGCCATCAGTGAGCCGGGACAGGGATCTAACGAGCAGTACTTC
CAISEPGQGSNEQYF
>NA|TRBJ1-1|TRBV27|NA
TGTGCCAGCAGTTTCTCCAGGGCTAACACTGAAGCTTTCTTT
CASSFSRANTEAFF
>NA|TRBJ1-3|TRBV6-1|TRBD1
TGTGCCAGCAGTGAAGCGGGACAGGGTGGAAACACCATATATTTT
CASSEAGQGGNTIYF
>NA|TRBJ1-4|TRBV18|NA
TGTGCCAGCTCACCAATTAGGGGTCCTTATGAAAAACTGTTTTTT
CASSPIRGPYEKLFF
>once|TRBJ2-7|TRBV19|NA
TGTGCAGCAGGGGACCCTTTCTACGAGCAGTACTTC
CAAGDPFYEQYF
>NA|TRBJ1-1|TRBV7-6|NA
TGTGCCAGCAGCTTAGGGATAGGGGCCACTGAAGCTTTCTTT
CASSLGIGATEAFF
>NA|TRBJ2-1|TRBV9|NA
TGTGCCAGCAGCAGGGGGTACGAGCAGTTCTTC
CASSRGYEQFF
>NA|TRBJ1-1|TRBV7-2|NA
TGTGCCAGCAGCTACCGGTCCACTGAAGCTTTCTTT
CASSYRSTEAFF
>once|TRBJ1-1|TRBV2|NA
TGTGCCAGCCTGTCGATTTTAGACACTGAAGCTTTCTTT
CASLSILDTEAFF
>NA|TRBJ2-1|TRBV11-2|NA
TGTGCCAGCAGCTTATACTCCGGGGAGCTCTACAATGAGCAGTTCTTC
CASSLYSGELYNEQFF
>once|TRBJ2-6|TRBV28|TRBD1
TGTGCCAGCAGCCGGGACAGGACTGGGGCCAACGTCCTGACTTTC
CASSRDRTGANVLTF
>once|TRBJ1-4|TRBV6-6|NA
TGTGCCAGCAGTTATAGTGAAAAACTGTTTTTT
CASSYSEKLFF